A selection of T cell receptor beta chains follows, all from one sample in a study of chemoradiotherapy in HPV16-positive cancers. Clones were sequenced by immunoSEQ multiplex PCR, and TCRdb holds only the in-frame ones, with some missing. This table has approximately 940 clones, less than 95% appearing once. This material consisted of tumor tissue, taken from a patient who underwent chemoradiotherapy. The receptors derive from a human donor with HPV-associated anogenital cancer. Both conserved end residues are part of each CDR3. A D gene is named only where the DNA matches it firmly. The size field is filled for only some rows; it gives once, few, many or a size class.

abundance	d_gene	v_gene	j_gene	CDR3nt	CDR3aa
once	TRBD1	TRBV14	TRBJ1-1	TGTGCCAGCAGCCAAACAGGGGGTACTGAAGCTTTCTTT	CASSQTGGTEAFF
NA	TRBD1	TRBV5-1	TRBJ2-7	TGCGCCAGCAGCGGCGACCCGGGACAGGTCCCCTACGAGCAGTACTTC	CASSGDPGQVPYEQYF
NA	NA	TRBV13	TRBJ2-7	TGTGCCAGCAGCATGGGACGGTACTCCTACGAGCAGTACTTC	CASSMGRYSYEQYF
once	NA	TRBV7-2	TRBJ2-7	TGTGCCACCAAGCCTGGATACGAGCAGTACTTC	CATKPGYEQYF
NA	TRBD1	TRBV18	TRBJ1-4	TGTGCCAGCTCACCCGGACAGGGTGATGAAAAACTGTTTTTT	CASSPGQGDEKLFF
NA	NA	TRBV19	TRBJ1-5	TGTGCCAGTAGTATGGGCCGGGGGCGGAATCAGCCCCAGCATTTT	CASSMGRGRNQPQHF
NA	NA	TRBV6-4	TRBJ2-3	TGTGCCAGCAGTGACGGCAGGGGAGCAGATACGCAGTATTTT	CASSDGRGADTQYF
once	TRBD1	TRBV5-1	TRBJ2-3	TGCGCCAGCAGCTTGGGGGACAGGCCCACAGATACGCAGTATTTT	CASSLGDRPTDTQYF
NA	NA	TRBV6-1	TRBJ1-2	TGTGCCAGCAGCTCGACGGACTCGACTAACTATGGCTACACCTTC	CASSSTDSTNYGYTF
NA	TRBD1	TRBV6-5	TRBJ2-3	TGTGCCAGCAGTGACAGGGGGCGGACAGATACGCAGTATTTT	CASSDRGRTDTQYF
NA	TRBD1	TRBV7-9	TRBJ2-1	TGTGCCAGCAGCCCCGGGGACAGCCGCTACAATGAGCAGTTCTTC	CASSPGDSRYNEQFF
NA	NA	TRBV9	TRBJ2-3	TGTGCCAGCAGCGTAGGATCGCTAAGGAGCGCAGATACGCAGTATTTT	CASSVGSLRSADTQYF
NA	NA	TRBV18	TRBJ1-5	TGTGCCAGCTCACCGTCTGGGACCACCCAGCCCCAGCATTTT	CASSPSGTTQPQHF
once	NA	TRBV11-2	TRBJ1-5	TGTGCCAGCAGCTTACGGGCGGGCGGCAATCAGCCCCAGCATTTT	CASSLRAGGNQPQHF
NA	NA	TRBV4-3	TRBJ1-5	TGCGCCAGCAGCCAAGAGGTCAGGAGTCAGCCCCAGCATTTT	CASSQEVRSQPQHF
NA	NA	TRBV27	TRBJ2-7	TGTGCCAGCAGTTTACGACTCGGGATGGGATCCTACGAGCAGTACTTC	CASSLRLGMGSYEQYF
NA	TRBD1	TRBV4-3	TRBJ1-2	TGCGCCAGCAGTCTTGACAGGGATCCTGGCTACACCTTC	CASSLDRDPGYTF
NA	NA	TRBV25-1	TRBJ1-3	TGTGCCAGCAGTGAATCCAGGGGCCATGGCACCATATATTTT	CASSESRGHGTIYF
NA	NA	TRBV6-1	TRBJ2-3	TGTGCCAGCAGTGAAGTTCCAGATACGCAGTATTTT	CASSEVPDTQYF
once	NA	TRBV5-6	TRBJ1-5	TGTGCCAGCAGCGTGACCCCAACCCGGCCCCAGCATTTT	CASSVTPTRPQHF
NA	TRBD2	TRBV19	TRBJ2-1	TGTGCCAGTAGTGTCGGACTAGCGGGCGCACCCTACAATGAGCAGTTCTTC	CASSVGLAGAPYNEQFF
once	TRBD1	TRBV11-2	TRBJ2-7	TGTGCCAGCAGCATAGACAGGGGGTCGTCGGGCGAGCAGTACTTC	CASSIDRGSSGEQYF
NA	NA	TRBV7-2	TRBJ1-1	TGTGCCAGCAGCTTACTTATGAACACTGAAGCTTTCTTT	CASSLLMNTEAFF
few	TRBD2	TRBV4-1	TRBJ2-5	TGCGCCAGCAGTGAGACCGGGACTAGCGACGAGACCCAGTACTTC	CASSETGTSDETQYF
NA	TRBD1	TRBV7-9	TRBJ1-4	TGTGCCAGCAGCTTCGGGACAGGGAGTGAAAAACTGTTTTTT	CASSFGTGSEKLFF